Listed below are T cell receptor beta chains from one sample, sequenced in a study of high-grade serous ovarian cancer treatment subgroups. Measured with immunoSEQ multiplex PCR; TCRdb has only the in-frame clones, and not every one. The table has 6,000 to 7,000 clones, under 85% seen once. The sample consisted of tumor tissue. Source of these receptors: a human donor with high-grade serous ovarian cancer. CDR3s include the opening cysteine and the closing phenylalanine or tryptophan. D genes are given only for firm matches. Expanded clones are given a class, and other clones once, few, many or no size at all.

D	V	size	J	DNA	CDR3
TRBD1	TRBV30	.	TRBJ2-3	TGTGCCGGGGACAGGGCGACAGATACGCAGTATTTT	CAGDRATDTQYF
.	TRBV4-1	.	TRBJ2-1	TGCGCCAGCAGCCAAGAGGACTACTACAATGAGCAGTTCTTC	CASSQEDYYNEQFF
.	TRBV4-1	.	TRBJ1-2	TGCGCCAGCAGCCAAGATCGTGGACAGCTCTATGGCTACACCTTC	CASSQDRGQLYGYTF
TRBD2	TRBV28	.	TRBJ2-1	TGTGCCAGCACTCCTAGCGGGAGATACTACAATGAGCAGTTCTTC	CASTPSGRYYNEQFF
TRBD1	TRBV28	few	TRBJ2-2	TGTGCCACCCGGCCCCCAGGACAGGGAATATTCGGGGAGCTGTTTTTT	CATRPPGQGIFGELFF
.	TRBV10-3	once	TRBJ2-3	TGTGCCATCAGTGAGTCGAAGGGGGACCCAGATACGCAGTATTTT	CAISESKGDPDTQYF
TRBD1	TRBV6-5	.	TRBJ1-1	TGTGCCAGCAGATCAGGGGGGAAGAACACTGAAGCTTTCTTT	CASRSGGKNTEAFF
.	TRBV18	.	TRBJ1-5	TGTGCCAGCTCACCAAGGGGCAGGGACAATCAGCCCCAGCATTTT	CASSPRGRDNQPQHF
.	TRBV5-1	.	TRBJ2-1	TGCGCCAGCAGATTGGACCCCTACAATGAGCAGTTCTTC	CASRLDPYNEQFF
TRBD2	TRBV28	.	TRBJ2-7	TGTGCCAGCAGCCCCCGGGGAGCGGGGAGGTACGAGCAGTACTTC	CASSPRGAGRYEQYF
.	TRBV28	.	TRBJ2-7	TGTGCCAGCACCATCTCAGGGGCTCCTTCCTACGAGCAGTACTTC	CASTISGAPSYEQYF
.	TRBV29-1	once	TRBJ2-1	TGCAGCGTTGAACCGGACTCTTCCCGCCGGTTCTTC	CSVEPDSSRRFF
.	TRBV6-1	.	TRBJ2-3	TGTGCCAGCAGTGAATTAATCGGGGGATGGACCTCAGGGGGAGATACGCAGTATTTT	CASSELIGGWTSGGDTQYF
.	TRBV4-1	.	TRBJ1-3	TGCGCCAGCAGCCAAGTCCCAGGGAGCTCTGGAAACACCATATATTTT	CASSQVPGSSGNTIYF
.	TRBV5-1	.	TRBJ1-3	TGCGCCAGCAGCTTGGACTCGACTGGAAACACCATATATTTT	CASSLDSTGNTIYF
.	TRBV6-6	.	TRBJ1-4	TGTGCCAGCAGTTACTCCCTAGGGGGGAGGGATGAAAAACTGTTTTTT	CASSYSLGGRDEKLFF
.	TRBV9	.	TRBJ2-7	TGTGCCAGCAGCGTAGGGGAGGGACACTCCTACGAGCAGTACTTC	CASSVGEGHSYEQYF
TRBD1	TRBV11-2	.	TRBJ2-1	TGTGCCAGCAGCCCGCTGACAGGGTTCGGCAATGAGCAGTTCTTC	CASSPLTGFGNEQFF
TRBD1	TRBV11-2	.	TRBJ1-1	TGTGCCAGCAGCTGGGGGACAGGTACGGGGACTGAAGCTTTCTTT	CASSWGTGTGTEAFF
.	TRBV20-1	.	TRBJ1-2	TGCAGTGCTAGAGGGCCCCATGGCTACACCTTC	CSARGPHGYTF
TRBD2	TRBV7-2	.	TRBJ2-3	TGTGCCAGCAGCTTAGTTGCGGGGGGGACAGATACGCAGTATTTT	CASSLVAGGTDTQYF
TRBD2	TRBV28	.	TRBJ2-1	TGTGCCAGCACCGAGACTAGCGACTCCTACAATGAGCAGTTCTTC	CASTETSDSYNEQFF
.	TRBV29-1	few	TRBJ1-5	TGCAGCGCCCGGGACAACTACAATCAGCCCCAGCATTTT	CSARDNYNQPQHF
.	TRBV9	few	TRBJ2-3	TGTGCCAGCAGCGTAGAGGCCAGGGTGGATACGCAGTATTTT	CASSVEARVDTQYF
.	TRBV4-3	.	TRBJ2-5	TGCGCCAGCAGCCAAGATCTACGGGGAGAGACCCAGTACTTC	CASSQDLRGETQYF
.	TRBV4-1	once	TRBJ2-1	TGCGCCAGCAGCCAGCCTGAGAATGAGCAGTTCTTC	CASSQPENEQFF
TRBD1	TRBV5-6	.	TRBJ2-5	TGTGCCAGCAGCGTACCAAACAGGGGGCTTATAGGGGAGACCCAGTACTTC	CASSVPNRGLIGETQYF
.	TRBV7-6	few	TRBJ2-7	TGTGCCAGCGCCAGAACGGTGCGTAACGAGCAGTACTTC	CASARTVRNEQYF
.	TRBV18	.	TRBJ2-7	TGTGCCAGCTCACCACGGGGGACGCCTTCCTACGAGCAGTACTTC	CASSPRGTPSYEQYF
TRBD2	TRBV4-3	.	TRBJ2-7	TGCGCCAGCAGCCAGGGACTAGCGGGAGGCACCTCGGGGGGCGAGCAGTACTTC	CASSQGLAGGTSGGEQYF
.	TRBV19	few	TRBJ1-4	TGTGCCAGTACTGGACAGCACGTGATTGCAACTAATGAAAAACTGTTTTTT	CASTGQHVIATNEKLFF
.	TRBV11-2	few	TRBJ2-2	TGTGCCAGCAGCTTGGGGTCGGCCGGGGAGCTGTTTTTT	CASSLGSAGELFF
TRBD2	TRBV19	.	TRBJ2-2	TGTGCCAGTAGTGCCCGGGAGGGGCCTAGGGCCGGGGAGCTGTTTTTT	CASSAREGPRAGELFF
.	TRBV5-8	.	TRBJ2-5	TGTGCCAGCAGCCCCGCTTTAGACAGAGAAGAGACCCAGTACTTC	CASSPALDREETQYF
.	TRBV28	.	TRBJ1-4	TGTGCCAGCACCACAACCGGGAACGGAGGCGAAAAACTGTTTTTT	CASTTTGNGGEKLFF
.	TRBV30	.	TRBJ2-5	TGTGCCTGGAGTGTTACCAGCAGCGAGACCCAGTACTTC	CAWSVTSSETQYF
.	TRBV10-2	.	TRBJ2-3	TGCGCCAGCAGCGACGGTGTCCTAAGCACAGATACGCAGTATTTT	CASSDGVLSTDTQYF
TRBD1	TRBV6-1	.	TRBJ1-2	TGTGCCAGCAGTCTATCACTACAGGGGTACGGCTACACCTTC	CASSLSLQGYGYTF
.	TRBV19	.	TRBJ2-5	TGTGCCAGTAGTGGGTACGATCAAGAGACCCAGTACTTC	CASSGYDQETQYF
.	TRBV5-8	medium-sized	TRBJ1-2	TGTGCCAGCAGCTTACAGGTGCCTCAAGAGGGCTACACCTTC	CASSLQVPQEGYTF
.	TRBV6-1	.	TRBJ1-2	TGTGCCAGCAGTGCTAGGGAGTATGGCTACACCTTC	CASSAREYGYTF
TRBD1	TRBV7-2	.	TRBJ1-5	TGTGCCAGCAGCCCGACAGGGCGGATTCAGCCCCAGCATTTT	CASSPTGRIQPQHF
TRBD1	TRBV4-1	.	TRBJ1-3	TGCGCCAGCAGCCCCCTCGACAGGGGGGGTTCTGGAAACACCATATATTTT	CASSPLDRGGSGNTIYF
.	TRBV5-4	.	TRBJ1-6	TGTGCCAGCAGCCACCCGGACAGATATTCACCCCTCCACTTT	CASSHPDRYSPLHF
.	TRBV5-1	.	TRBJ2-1	TGCGCCAGCAGCTCCCTGGCCCTTAGGGACAATGAGCAGTTCTTC	CASSSLALRDNEQFF
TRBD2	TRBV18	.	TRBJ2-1	TGTGCCAGCTCACCAGGGAGGGGCGAGCAGTTCTTC	CASSPGRGEQFF
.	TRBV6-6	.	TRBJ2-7	TGTGCCAGCAGTTCGACGGGGGCGCAGGCCTACGAGCAGTACTTC	CASSSTGAQAYEQYF
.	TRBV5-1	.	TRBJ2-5	TGCGCCAGCAGTCGGAGTATGGGGGAGACCCAGTACTTC	CASSRSMGETQYF
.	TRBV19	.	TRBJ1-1	TGTGCCAGTAGTCTGCGAGTAAACACTGAAGCTTTCTTT	CASSLRVNTEAFF
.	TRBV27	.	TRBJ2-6	TGTGCCAGCACCCGGGGAGCTGGGGCCAACGTCCTGACTTTC	CASTRGAGANVLTF
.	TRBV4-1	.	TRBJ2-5	TGCGCCAGCAGCCAAGGATGGACAGACCAAGAGACCCAGTACTTC	CASSQGWTDQETQYF
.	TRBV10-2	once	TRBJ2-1	TGCGCCAGCAGTGAAAGGCCCCCGGGCGGGGTTGAGTTCTTC	CASSERPPGGVEFF
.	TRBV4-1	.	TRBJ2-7	TGCGCCAGCAGCCAAGCGGAGGCGGATTACGAGCAGTACTTC	CASSQAEADYEQYF
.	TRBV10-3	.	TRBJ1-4	TGTGCCATCAGTGAGAACTATGGGGGCTCAGCTAATGAAAAACTGTTTTTT	CAISENYGGSANEKLFF
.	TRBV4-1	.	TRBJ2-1	TGCGCCAGCAGCCAGGCCCTACACTACAATGAGCAGTTCTTC	CASSQALHYNEQFF